Each of the 23 T cell receptor beta chains below was sequenced from the same sample in a study of blood T cell repertoires in COVID-19. The data were produced by immunoSEQ multiplex PCR, yet TCRdb's version contains in-frame clones alone and is incomplete. The data show tens of thousands of clones, with 81% seen just once and roughly 4.8% held by the top ten. Sequencing was done on a sample of peripheral blood. All receptors come from a man older than 75 with COVID-19, enrolled during active disease.

This clone was detected only once. The chain is built from TRBV6-5 and TRBJ2-3, with a tentative D call TRBD2 (6 bases). CDR1 MNHEY and CDR2 SVGAGI come from the germline V gene. The germline V and J ends were trimmed by 0 bases and 1 base, with 11 bases remaining between them. The CDR3 is 16 residues long. For the CDR3, the DNA is TGTGCCAGCAGTTACTCGTGGAGGGCGGGCACAGATACGCAGTATTTT. Translation gives CASSYSWRAGTDTQYF.

This clone was seen more than once but under ten times. The chain employs TRBV29-1 and TRBJ1-6, with D unresolved. Germline CDR1 reads SQVTM; CDR2 reads ANQGSEA. Trimming shortened V by 1 base and J by 8 bases, and 12 bases separated the two germline ends. This CDR3 has 14 amino acids. CDR3 DNA: TGCAGCGTTGAAGTGGCCGGGGTATATTCACCCCTCCACTTT. Translation: CSVEVAGVYSPLHF.

This clone occurred a few times. The rearrangement uses TRBV11-2 and TRBJ2-7; 9 nucleotides match TRBD1. CDR1 and CDR2 from the germline V gene are SGHAT and FQNNGV. Trimming removed 4 bases from V and 2 bases from J; junction bases left unmatched: 6. This CDR3 spans 15 amino acids. The CDR3 DNA reads as TGTGCCAGCAGCTCTGGGACAGGGAGGGCCTACGAGCAGTACTTC. This translates into CASSSGTGRAYEQYF. Supplemented by reference TRBV11-2 and TRBJ2-7, the full variable domain reads EAGVAQSPRYKIIEKRQSVAFWCNPISGHATLYWYQQILGQGPKLLIQFQNNGVVDDSQLPKDRFSAERLKGVDSTLKIQPAKLEDSAVYLCASSSGTGRAYEQYFGPGTRLTVT.

This clone appeared a few times. The V gene is TRBV11-2, the J gene TRBJ1-1; D uncertain. The CDR3 has 14 residues. The V and J ends lost 1 base and 7 bases respectively, with 13 bases between them. The germline V gene encodes CDR1 SGHAT and CDR2 FQNNGV. The CDR3 sequence is CASSLVGSQDEAFF. The DNA for the CDR3 is TGTGCCAGCAGCTTAGTTGGCTCACAAGATGAAGCTTTCTTT.

This clone appeared a single time. In nucleotides, the CDR3 is TGTGCCAGCAGCTTAGTGGTTGGGCAGGGTGAGCAGTTCTTC. Its translation: CASSLVVGQGEQFF. The rearrangement links TRBV7-9 to TRBJ2-1; a possible D gene is TRBD1 (5 bases). The germline CDR1 and CDR2 sequences are SEHNR and FQNEAQ (reference sequence). The CDR3 length is 14 residues. Trimming shortened V by 1 base and J by 9 bases, and 13 bases separated the two germline ends.

The CDR3 spells CASSLDGTGSLYEQYF. As DNA, the CDR3 is TGCGCCAGCAGCTTGGACGGGACAGGTTCACTCTACGAGCAGTACTTC. The chain links TRBV5-1 to TRBJ2-7; 8 bases fit TRBD1. Germline V gene lookup returns CDR1 SGHRS and CDR2 YFSETQ. The CDR3 contains 16 residues. V shed 0 bases, J shed 3 bases, and the junction held 8 bases outside the gene matches.

The chain has TRBV3-1 (or the pseudogene TRBV3-2) and TRBJ2-7; TRBD1 agrees at 8 bases. The trim removed 4 bases at V and 0 bases at J, leaving 5 bases unmatched. Germline values: CDR1 LGHDT, CDR2 YNNKEL (reference sequence). CDR3 length: 15 amino acids. The chain's CDR3 is CASSPGQGVSYEQYF. Written as DNA, the CDR3 is TGTGCCAGCAGCCCCGGACAGGGAGTCTCCTACGAGCAGTACTTC.

The chain recombines TRBV19 with TRBJ1-1; maybe TRBD1 (6 bases). CDR1 and CDR2 from the germline V gene are LNHDA and SQIVND (reference sequence). The CDR3 runs 14 residues. V lost 3 bases and J 4 bases, leaving 12 bases between the germline ends. The CDR3 DNA follows: TGTGCCAGTAGTATTAAGGGGGACGGCACTGAAGCTTTCTTT. Its translation is CASSIKGDGTEAFF.

The chain carries TRBV6-5 and TRBJ1-4; weak D call: TRBD1 (6 bases). CDR1 and CDR2 from the germline V gene are MNHEY and SVGAGI. There are 13 residues in the CDR3. V shed 10 bases and J shed 8 bases, with 17 bases lying between them. CDR3 protein: CATHRARGEKLFF. The CDR3 DNA follows: TGTGCCACACACAGGGCGAGAGGCGAAAAACTGTTTTTT.

The chain uses TRBV13 and TRBJ2-7, with a weak D call TRBD1 (6 bases). CDR3 length equals 13 residues. Trimming took off 1 base at V and 4 bases at J, with 8 bases between the two ends. The germline V gene encodes CDR1 PRHDT and CDR2 FYEKMQ (reference sequence). The CDR3 reads CASSLVQGYEQYF. DNA of the CDR3: TGTGCCAGCAGCTTAGTGCAGGGGTACGAGCAGTACTTC.

This chain uses TRBV6-6 with TRBJ2-5; 9 bases fit TRBD2. The germline V gene encodes CDR1 MNHNY and CDR2 SVGAGI (reference sequence). The V gene end was trimmed by 8 bases and the J gene end by 4 bases; junction bases not matched to a gene: 5. The CDR3 has 13 amino acids. The CDR3 spells CASRGLARETQYF. The CDR3 nucleotides read TGTGCCAGCCGGGGACTAGCAAGAGAGACCCAGTACTTC.

Details on this clone: The same CDR3 also results from other DNA sequences found in this sample. The chain couples TRBV5-1 to TRBJ2-7, with TRBD1 matching 7 bases. The junction had 3 bases not matched to a gene; V was cut back by 2 bases and J by 1 base. The V gene's germline CDR1 is SGHRS and CDR2 YFSETQ. CDR3 length: 14 residues. CDR3 protein: CASSLPTGSYEQYF. DNA for the CDR3: TGCGCCAGCAGCTTACCGACAGGGTCCTACGAGCAGTACTTC.

The chain employs TRBV9 and TRBJ2-5; 12 nucleotides agree with TRBD2. J lost 4 bases, V lost 3 bases, and 4 bases had no gene match. Germline CDR1 reads SGDLS; CDR2 reads YYNGEE. CDR3 length: 15 residues. The CDR3 coding sequence is TGTGCCAGCAGCGCCCCGACTAGCGGGGGAGAGACCCAGTACTTC. This gives the protein CASSAPTSGGETQYF.

The chain couples TRBV7-2 to TRBJ2-1; 13 bases line up with TRBD2. J gave up 6 bases and V 4 bases, and 9 bases lay outside the gene matches. The CDR3 has 17 residues. The germline V gene encodes CDR1 SGHTA and CDR2 FQGNSA. The CDR3 DNA reads TGTGCCAGCAGCTCCGGACTAGCGGGAGCTTCATCCAATGAGCAGTTCTTC. It is translated as CASSSGLAGASSNEQFF.

The J gene is TRBJ2-7, the V gene TRBV27, with D uncertain. Trimming cost V 3 bases and J 7 bases, with 16 bases left between them. The CDR3 is made up of 14 amino acids. Germline lookup yields CDR1 MNHEY and CDR2 SMNVEV (reference sequence). The CDR3 nucleotides are TGTGCCAGCAGTTTCAGAGACCCCGCGACAGAGCAGTACTTC. Translating gives CASSFRDPATEQYF.

CDR3 residues: CASRMTGPPSSTGELFF. The CDR3 bases are TGTGCCAGCAGGATGACAGGGCCACCCTCCAGCACCGGGGAGCTGTTTTTT. The chain joins TRBV27 to TRBJ2-2, with 7 nucleotides matching TRBD1. V lost 6 bases and J lost 4; bases outside the gene matches: 14. CDR1 and CDR2 (germline): MNHEY, SMNVEV (reference sequence). The CDR3 contains 17 residues.

The J gene is TRBJ1-4, the V gene TRBV7-8; 7 bases map to TRBD1. The CDR3 extends over 16 amino acids. The germline V gene encodes CDR1 SGHVS and CDR2 FQNEAQ. The V gene end was trimmed by 5 bases and the J gene end by 3 bases; junction bases not matched to a gene: 9. The CDR3 DNA is TGTGCCAGCAGCCCCGGACAGGTTGGGTCTAATGAAAAACTGTTTTTT. It yields the protein CASSPGQVGSNEKLFF. The full variable domain, in which reference TRBV7-8 and TRBJ1-4 provide the parts outside the CDR3, is GAGVSQSPRYKVAKRGQDVALRCDPISGHVSLFWYQQALGQGPEFLTYFQNEAQLDKSGLPSDRFFAERPEGSVSTLKIQRTQQEDSAVYLCASSPGQVGSNEKLFFGSGTQLSVL.

The chain has TRBV19 and TRBJ2-1; 10 bases align to TRBD2. The V gene end was trimmed by 3 bases and the J gene end by 4 bases; junction bases not matched to a gene: 6. This CDR3 comprises 16 residues. Germline V lookup: CDR1 LNHDA, CDR2 SQIVND (reference sequence). DNA for the CDR3: TGTGCCAGTAGTATTTTGCTAGCGGGAGTTTACAATGAGCAGTTCTTC. It translates to CASSILLAGVYNEQFF.

The chain joins TRBV5-1 to TRBJ2-1, with TRBD2 matching 10 bases. Germline-derived CDR1 and CDR2 are SGHRS and YFSETQ. Trimming at V came to 0 bases and at J to 8 bases, leaving 5 bases not matched to a gene. This CDR3 contains 15 residues. The CDR3 DNA reads TGCGCCAGCAGCTTGGCTAGCGGGAGTTACGATGAGCAGTTCTTC. Its protein is CASSLASGSYDEQFF.

This clone appeared a single time. The chain carries TRBV5-5 and TRBJ2-3; perhaps TRBD2 as D (6 bases). CDR3 length equals 15 residues. V shed 3 bases and J shed 0 bases, with 11 bases lying between them. The V gene's germline CDR1 is SGHKS and CDR2 YYEKEE (reference sequence). CDR3 protein: CASSYRGTSTDTQYF. CDR3 bases: TGTGCCAGCAGCTATCGGGGGACGAGCACAGATACGCAGTATTTT. The variable domain in full, with the rest retrieved from reference TRBV5-5 and TRBJ2-3, is DAGVTQSPTHLIKTRGQQVTLRCSPISGHKSVSWYQQVLGQGPQFIFQYYEKEERGRGNFPDRFSARQFPNYSSELNVNALLLGDSALYLCASSYRGTSTDTQYFGPGTRLTVL.

The V and J genes are TRBV21-1 and TRBJ2-7; TRBD1 is the table's D call and was not checked against the DNA. TRBV21-1 is a recognized pseudogene. CDR3 size: 16 residues. This CDR3 reads CASSKGPGVSSYEQYF. The CDR3 DNA follows: TGTGCCAGCAGCAAAGGGCCAGGGGTTAGCTCCTACGAGCAGTACTTC.

In DNA form, the CDR3 reads TGTGCCTGGAGACGACAGGTACGGGGGGCCTACGAGCAGTACTTC. Amino acids: CAWRRQVRGAYEQYF. V and J are TRBV30 and TRBJ2-7; a possible D gene is TRBD2 (7 bases). CDR1 and CDR2 from the germline V gene are GTSNPN and SVGIG (reference sequence). Trimming removed 3 bases from V and 2 bases from J, with 17 bases in between. CDR3 size: 15 residues.

The chain couples TRBV6-1 to TRBJ1-5; tentatively, D is TRBD1 (5 bases). Trimming pared 2 bases from V and 9 bases from J, leaving 5 bases between. Germline V lookup: CDR1 MNHNS, CDR2 SASEGT. CDR3 size: 11 residues. The CDR3, as DNA: TGTGCCAGCAGTGAAAGGGGGCCCCAGCATTTT. Its protein is CASSERGPQHF.